The clone carrying this T cell receptor (beta chain) appeared many times. The data stem from a study of CD8+ T cells in alopecia areata. The CDR3 has 16 amino acids. The V gene end was trimmed by 6 bases and the J gene end by 4 bases; junction bases not matched to a gene: 9. The germline V gene has CDR1 SGHTA and CDR2 FQGTGA. Sample treatment: oral pan-JAK inhibitor, 5-10 mg twice daily. Sequencing templates came from extracted RNA that was reverse transcribed into cDNA. Some clones are missing from TCRdb's copy, which holds only in-frame ones; the method was immunoSEQ multiplex PCR. The sample has 200,000 to 250,000 clones, around 66% seen once.

Sample: CD4+ T cells sorted from blood, taken at week 4, from a patient treated with tofacitinib. The clonotype originates from a human donor with alopecia areata. This sequence joins TRBV7-3 and TRBJ2-2, with 9 bases fitting TRBD2. The CDR3 here is CASRNLAGRSTGELFF. The CDR3 nucleotides are TGTGCCAGCAGGAACCTAGCGGGGAGATCCACCGGGGAGCTGTTTTTT. Using reference TRBV7-3 and TRBJ2-2 for the parts outside the CDR3, the full variable domain is GAGVSQTPSNKVTEKGKYVELRCDPISGHTALYWYRQSLGQGPEFLIYFQGTGAADDSGLPNDRFFAVRPEGSVSTLKIQRTERGDSAVYLCASRNLAGRSTGELFFGEGSRLTVL.